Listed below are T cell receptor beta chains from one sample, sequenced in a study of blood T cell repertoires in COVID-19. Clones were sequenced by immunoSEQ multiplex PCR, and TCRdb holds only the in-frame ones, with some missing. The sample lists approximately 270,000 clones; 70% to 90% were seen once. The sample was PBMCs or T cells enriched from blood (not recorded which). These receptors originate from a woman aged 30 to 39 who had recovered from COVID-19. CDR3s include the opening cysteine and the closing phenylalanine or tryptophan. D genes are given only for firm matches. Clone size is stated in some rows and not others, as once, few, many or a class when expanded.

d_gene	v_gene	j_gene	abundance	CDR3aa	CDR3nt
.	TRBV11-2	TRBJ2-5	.	CASSPMGGLGETQYF	TGTGCCAGCAGCCCTATGGGGGGGCTCGGGGAGACCCAGTACTTC
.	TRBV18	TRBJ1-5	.	CASSPGLNQPQHF	TGTGCCAGCTCGCCCGGACTCAATCAGCCCCAGCATTTT
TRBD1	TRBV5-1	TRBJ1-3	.	CASSLGQGNTIYF	TGCGCCAGCAGCCTGGGACAGGGAAACACCATATATTTT
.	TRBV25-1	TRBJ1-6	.	CASSVSGDSPLHF	TGTGCCAGCAGTGTATCCGGGGATTCACCCCTCCACTTT
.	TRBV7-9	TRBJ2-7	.	CASSFSRGEQYF	TGTGCCAGCAGCTTCTCTCGGGGTGAGCAGTACTTC
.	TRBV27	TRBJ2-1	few	CASSLSGNVQFF	TGTGCCAGCAGTTTATCCGGGAATGTGCAGTTCTTC
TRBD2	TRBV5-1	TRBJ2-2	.	CASSLERTSGWRELFF	TGCGCCAGCAGCTTGGAGAGAACTAGCGGGTGGAGGGAGCTGTTTTTT
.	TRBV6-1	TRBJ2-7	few	CASSDRPLYEQYF	TGTGCCAGCAGTGATCGTCCCCTCTACGAGCAGTACTTC
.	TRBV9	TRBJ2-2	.	CASSGEAVNTGELFF	TGTGCCAGCAGCGGTGAGGCAGTAAACACCGGGGAGCTGTTTTTT
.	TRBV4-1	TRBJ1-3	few	CASSQDGYASGNTIYF	TGCGCCAGCAGCCAAGATGGTTACGCGTCAGGAAACACCATATATTTT
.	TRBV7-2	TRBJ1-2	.	CASSLVGREGGYTF	TGTGCCAGCAGCTTAGTAGGAAGGGAGGGCGGCTACACCTTC
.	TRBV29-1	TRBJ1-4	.	CSVEDRFQGEKLFF	TGCAGCGTTGAAGATCGGTTTCAGGGTGAAAAACTGTTTTTT
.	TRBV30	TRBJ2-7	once	CAWSVPGGYEQYF	TGTGCCTGGAGTGTACCAGGGGGGTACGAGCAGTACTTC
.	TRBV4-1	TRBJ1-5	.	CASSQGGFLNNQPQHF	TGCGCCAGCAGCCAAGGAGGTTTTTTGAACAATCAGCCCCAGCATTTT
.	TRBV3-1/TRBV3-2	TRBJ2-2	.	CASSQESGGELFF	TGTGCCAGCAGCCAAGAGTCAGGAGGGGAGCTGTTTTTT
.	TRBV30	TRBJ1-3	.	CAWSVVRGTGNTIYF	TGTGCCTGGAGTGTCGTTCGGGGGACTGGAAACACCATATATTTT
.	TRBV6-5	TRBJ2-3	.	CASSPRGAPTDTQYF	TGTGCCAGCAGTCCCCGGGGGGCCCCCACAGATACGCAGTATTTT
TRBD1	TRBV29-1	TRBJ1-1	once	CSLSGTGGLPEAFF	TGCAGCCTTTCCGGGACAGGGGGTCTCCCTGAAGCTTTCTTT
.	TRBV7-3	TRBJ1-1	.	CASSLSAGQNTEAFF	TGTGCCAGCAGCTTATCCGCAGGACAGAACACTGAAGCTTTCTTT
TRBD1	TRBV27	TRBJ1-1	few	CASSLFAAGGEVGAFF	TGTGCCAGCAGTTTATTCGCGGCAGGGGGCGAGGTTGGAGCTTTCTTT
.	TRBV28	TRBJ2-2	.	CASSGQPNTGELFF	TGTGCCAGCAGCGGACAGCCCAACACCGGGGAGCTGTTTTTT
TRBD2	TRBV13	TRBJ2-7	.	CASSYKAGLSYEQYF	TGTGCCAGCAGCTATAAGGCGGGACTAAGCTACGAGCAGTACTTC
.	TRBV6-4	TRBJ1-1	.	CASSDSREASTEAFF	TGTGCCAGCAGTGACTCCAGGGAGGCGAGCACTGAAGCTTTCTTT
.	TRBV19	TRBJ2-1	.	CASRPPTLDEQFF	TGTGCCAGTAGGCCCCCAACTCTCGATGAGCAGTTCTTC
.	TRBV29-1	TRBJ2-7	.	CSVEVLAGAPYEQYF	TGCAGCGTTGAAGTCTTGGCGGGGGCACCCTACGAGCAGTACTTC
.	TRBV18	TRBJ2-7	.	CASSPTTGIGTYEQYF	TGTGCCAGCTCACCAACCACAGGGATCGGCACCTACGAGCAGTACTTC
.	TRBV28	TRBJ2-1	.	CATLSGTLRDGEQFF	TGTGCCACTCTTTCGGGGACACTCCGGGACGGGGAGCAGTTCTTC